One TCR beta chain is described in this entry. Original data processing: Using reference gene primer amplification, nucleated cell counts were estimated. TCRdb's copy holds only in-frame clones and misses some; the assay was immunoSEQ multiplex PCR. V and J calls and clone size come straight from that table; D and trimming were deduced from the DNA. The sample has 220,000 or so clones, around 82% seen once. The sample originates from a study of blood T cell repertoires in COVID-19. In germline, CDR1 is SNHLY, CDR2 FYNNEI. Trimming took off 6 bases at V and 2 bases at J, with 8 bases between the two ends. CDR3 length equals 12 residues.

V is TRBV2 and J is TRBJ2-7, with D unresolved. The sequence came from a woman aged 60 to 75 with acute or convalescent COVID-19. The sequenced sample consisted of peripheral blood. The CDR3, as DNA: TGTGCCAGCAGGAGAGAAACCTACGAGCAGTACTTC. Translation gives CASRRETYEQYF.